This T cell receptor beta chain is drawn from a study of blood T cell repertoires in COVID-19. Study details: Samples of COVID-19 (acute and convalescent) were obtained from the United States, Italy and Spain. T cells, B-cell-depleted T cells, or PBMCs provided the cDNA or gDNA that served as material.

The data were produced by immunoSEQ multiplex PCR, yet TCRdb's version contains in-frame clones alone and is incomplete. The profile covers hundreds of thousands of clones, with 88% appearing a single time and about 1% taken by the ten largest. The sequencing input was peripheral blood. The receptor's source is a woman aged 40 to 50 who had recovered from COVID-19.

The CDR3: CASSPGSDYGYTF. CDR3 DNA sequence: TGTGCCAGCTCACCAGGGAGCGACTATGGCTACACCTTC. V gene TRBV18 combines with J gene TRBJ1-2; D is ambiguous. The V end was cut by 2 bases, the J end by 3 bases, with 7 bases between. CDR1 and CDR2 (germline): KGHSH, LQKENI. This CDR3 has 13 amino acids.